This T cell receptor beta chain is from a study of early T cells in non-severe SARS-CoV-2 infection. Germline CDR1 SGHDT, CDR2 YYEEEE. This CDR3 region has 15 residues. Trimming removed 4 bases from V and 7 bases from J, with 15 bases in between. From the 5' RACE reads, TCRdb called clonotypes with MiXCR, one entry per CDR3 protein. Of roughly 35,000 distinct CDR3 sequences in the sample, around 9% were seen once. This receptor was taken from an adult who was a healthcare worker with PCR-confirmed SARS-CoV-2 infection or an uninfected control (not recorded which). Sequenced: whole blood. V usage is TRBV5-6 and J usage is TRBJ1-6; D perhaps matches TRBD1 (5 bases). The DNA for the CDR3 is TGTGCCAGCAGCCCGGACATGGGGGAGAATTCACCCCTCCACTTT. This codes for CASSPDMGENSPLHF.